The clone carrying this T cell receptor (beta chain) was seen once. The antigen is not known. Some clones are missing from TCRdb's copy, which holds only in-frame ones; the method was immunoSEQ multiplex PCR. Of 300,000 to 500,000 clones listed, roughly nine tenths were seen once; the top ten hold more than 3%. This sample is drawn from a study of Ad26.COV2.S vaccination and SARS-CoV-2 variants. Findings of the study overall: Substantial response breadth was reportedly seen for spike-specific CD8+ and CD4+ T cells after vaccination. While placebo recipients had lower spike-specific TCR breadth, vaccine recipients had more.

V was clipped by 10 bases and J by 4 bases, with 16 bases between them. Germline V gene lookup returns CDR1 MNHNY and CDR2 SVGAGI (reference sequence). The CDR3 runs 14 residues. Stated treatment: 15 to 20 received Ad26.COV2.S at low or high dose, single or two shots; several received placebo; per-sample allocation not given. All samples were drawn on day 63, counting from the first vaccine or placebo injection. The sequence derives from a person between 18 and 65 years old who received the Ad26.COV2.S COVID-19 vaccine or a placebo. This chain links TRBV6-6 with TRBJ2-2; TRBD1 might be the D (6 bases). Sequenced material: peripheral blood, taken in a trial of Ad26.COV2.S vaccine versus placebo. The CDR3 DNA sequence: TGTGCCACCAGGGGTATTTGGTCCACCGGGGAGCTGTTTTTT. Its protein is CATRGIWSTGELFF.